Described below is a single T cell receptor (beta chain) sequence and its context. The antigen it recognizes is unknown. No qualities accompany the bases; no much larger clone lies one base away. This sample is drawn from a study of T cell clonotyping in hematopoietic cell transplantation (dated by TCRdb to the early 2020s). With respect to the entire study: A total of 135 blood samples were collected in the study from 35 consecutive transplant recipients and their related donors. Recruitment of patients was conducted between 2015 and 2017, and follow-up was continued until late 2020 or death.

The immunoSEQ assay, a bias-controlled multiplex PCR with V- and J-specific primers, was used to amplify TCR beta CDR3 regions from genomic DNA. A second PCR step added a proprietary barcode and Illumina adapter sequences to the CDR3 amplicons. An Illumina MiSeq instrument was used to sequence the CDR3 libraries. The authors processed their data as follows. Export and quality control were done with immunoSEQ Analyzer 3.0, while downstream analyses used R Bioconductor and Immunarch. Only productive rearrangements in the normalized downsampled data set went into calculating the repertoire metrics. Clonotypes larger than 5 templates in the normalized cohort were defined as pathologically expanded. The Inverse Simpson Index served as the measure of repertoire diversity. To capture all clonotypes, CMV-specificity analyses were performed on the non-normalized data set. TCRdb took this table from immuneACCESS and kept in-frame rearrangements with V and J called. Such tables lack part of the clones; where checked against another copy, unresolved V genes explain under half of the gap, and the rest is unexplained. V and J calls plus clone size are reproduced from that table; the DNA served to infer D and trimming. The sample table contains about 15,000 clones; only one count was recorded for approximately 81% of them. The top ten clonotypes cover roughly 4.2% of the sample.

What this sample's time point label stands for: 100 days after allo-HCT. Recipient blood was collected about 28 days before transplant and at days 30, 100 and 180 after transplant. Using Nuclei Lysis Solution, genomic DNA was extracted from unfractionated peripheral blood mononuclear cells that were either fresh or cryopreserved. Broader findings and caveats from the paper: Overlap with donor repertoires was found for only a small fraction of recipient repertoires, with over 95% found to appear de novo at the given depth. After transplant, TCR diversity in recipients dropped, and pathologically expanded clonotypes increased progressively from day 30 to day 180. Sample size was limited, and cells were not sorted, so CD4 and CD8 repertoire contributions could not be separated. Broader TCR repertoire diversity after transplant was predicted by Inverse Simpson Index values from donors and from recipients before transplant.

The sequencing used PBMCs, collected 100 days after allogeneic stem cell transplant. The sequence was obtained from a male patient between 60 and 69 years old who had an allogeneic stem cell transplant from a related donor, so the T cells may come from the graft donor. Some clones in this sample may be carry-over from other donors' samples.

The bases are TGCGCCAGCAGCTTGGTACCCAGGAACACTGAAGCTTTCTTT. Translated, this is CASSLVPRNTEAFF. The V and J segments used are TRBV5-1 and TRBJ1-1; the D gene identity is not certain. V gives up 0 bases and J gives up 1 base, and the segment between their germline ends measures 7 bases. From its cysteine to its phenylalanine, the CDR3 spans 14 amino acids. The CDR3 DNA has 42 bases and is translated from base 1. According to the germline V gene, CDR1 reads SGHRS and CDR2 reads YFSETQ.